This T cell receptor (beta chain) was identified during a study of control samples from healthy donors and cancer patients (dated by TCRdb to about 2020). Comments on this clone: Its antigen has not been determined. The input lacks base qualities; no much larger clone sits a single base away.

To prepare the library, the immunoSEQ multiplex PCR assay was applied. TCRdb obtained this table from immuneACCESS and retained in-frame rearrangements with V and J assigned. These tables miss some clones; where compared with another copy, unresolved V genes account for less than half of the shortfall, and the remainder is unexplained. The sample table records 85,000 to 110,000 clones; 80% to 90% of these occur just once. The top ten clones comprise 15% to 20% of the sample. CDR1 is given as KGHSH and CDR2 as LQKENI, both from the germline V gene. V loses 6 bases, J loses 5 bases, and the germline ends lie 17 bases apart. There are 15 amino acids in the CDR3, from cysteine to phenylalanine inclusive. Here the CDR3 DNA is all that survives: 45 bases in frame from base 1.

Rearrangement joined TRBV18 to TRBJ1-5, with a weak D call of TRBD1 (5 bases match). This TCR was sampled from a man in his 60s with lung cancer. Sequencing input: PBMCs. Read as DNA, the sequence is TGTGCCAGCTCTATCCGGGACGCATTTTATCAGCCCCAGCATTTT. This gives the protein CASSIRDAFYQPQHF. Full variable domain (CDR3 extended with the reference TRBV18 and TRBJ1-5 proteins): NAGVMQNPRHLVRRRGQEARLRCSPMKGHSHVYWYRQLPEEGLKFMVYLQKENIIDESGMPKERFSAEFPKEGPSILRIQQVVRGDSAAYFCASSIRDAFYQPQHFGDGTRLSIL.